Shown below are 27 T cell receptor beta chains from a single sample sequenced in a study of T cell repertoires in cytomegalovirus infection. In TCRdb, the reads were re-called with MiXCR into one record per CDR3 protein. The sample has around 300,000 distinct CDR3 sequences, roughly 24% seen once. The sequenced sample consisted of PBMCs. The receptors shown here come from a human donor in good health (CMV status not recorded). Some clones in this sample may be carry-over from other donors' samples.

The V and J genes are TRBV7-2 and TRBJ1-4, with D hard to call. CDR1 is SGHTA, CDR2 FQGNSA, per germline. Trimming pared 5 bases from V and 7 bases from J, leaving 8 bases between. This CDR3 has 12 residues. DNA of the CDR3: TGTGCCAGCAGCCCCCAAGTTGAAAAACTGTTTTTT. It yields the protein CASSPQVEKLFF.

This clonotype has at least ten counts. The J gene is TRBJ2-1, the V gene TRBV7-9, with D possibly called TRBD1 or TRBD2 (5 bases each). CDR3 length: 16 amino acids. Trimming stripped 5 bases from V and 0 bases from J, with 14 bases between. Germline CDR1 SEHNR, CDR2 FQNEAQ (reference sequence). CDR3 in DNA: TGTGCCAGCAGCCCCTACGGGGCGTCCTCCTACAATGAGCAGTTCTTC. Its protein product is CASSPYGASSYNEQFF. Complete variable domain (other parts from reference TRBV7-9 and TRBJ2-1): DTGVSQNPRHKITKRGQNVTFRCDPISEHNRLYWYRQTLGQGPEFLTYFQNEAQLEKSRLLSDRFSAERPKGSFSTLEIQRTEQGDSAMYLCASSPYGASSYNEQFFGPGTRLTVL.

CDR3 residues: CASKEGQGSGEQYF. CDR3 DNA: TGTGCCAGCAAAGAGGGACAGGGGTCGGGCGAGCAGTACTTC. The chain carries TRBV6-5 and TRBJ2-7; 10 bases align to TRBD1. This CDR3 comprises 14 residues. J lost 6 bases, V lost 7 bases, and 9 bases had no gene match. Germline values: CDR1 MNHEY, CDR2 SVGAGI.

V and J are TRBV19 and TRBJ2-1; the match to TRBD2 covers 13 bases. The CDR3 is made up of 21 amino acids. V was clipped by 5 bases and J by 0 bases; unmatched bases: 16. CDR1 is LNHDA and CDR2 is SQIVND in the germline V gene (reference sequence). DNA for the CDR3: TGTGCCAGTAGTGCTACGTTGACTAGCGGGAGGTTGGCCAGCTCCTACAATGAGCAGTTCTTC. This encodes CASSATLTSGRLASSYNEQFF.

This clonotype was observed a few times. The rearrangement uses TRBV29-1 and TRBJ1-4, with TRBD1 as a possible D gene (6 bases). In germline, CDR1 is SQVTM, CDR2 ANQGSEA. The CDR3 has 13 amino acids. V dropped 4 bases and J dropped 7 bases, with 13 bases sitting between them. CDR3 coding DNA: TGCAGCGTTGCGGGGGCACCTGGTGAAAAACTGTTTTTT. Protein product: CSVAGAPGEKLFF.

This clonotype was seen a few times. CDR3 protein: CASSRAGSYEQYF. CDR3 sequence (DNA): TGCGCCAGCAGCCGGGCGGGCTCCTACGAGCAGTACTTC. The chain couples TRBV5-1 to TRBJ2-7; possibly TRBD2 for D (5 bases). Per germline, CDR1 SGHRS and CDR2 YFSETQ. With 4 bases removed from V and 0 bases from J, the gap between germline ends came to 8 bases. The CDR3 extends over 13 amino acids.

This chain connects TRBV5-1 to TRBJ1-1; D is ambiguous. CDR1 is SGHRS and CDR2 is YFSETQ in the germline V gene. CDR3 size: 11 residues. V lost 6 bases, J lost 2 bases, and 5 bases lay in between. The CDR3 DNA sequence: TGCGCCAGCAAACTTAACACTGAAGCTTTCTTT. Its translation is CASKLNTEAFF. The whole variable domain, remainder taken from reference TRBV5-1 and TRBJ1-1, is KAGVTQTPRYLIKTRGQQVTLSCSPISGHRSVSWYQQTPGQGLQFLFEYFSETQRNKGNFPGRFSGRQFSNSRSEMNVSTLELGDSALYLCASKLNTEAFFGQGTRLTVV.

Many counts were recorded for this clonotype. This CDR3 reads CASSLSRLATNTEAFF. DNA for the CDR3: TGTGCCAGCAGCTTAAGTCGCCTCGCGACGAACACTGAAGCTTTCTTT. This chain links TRBV7-2 with TRBJ1-1; no reliable D call. The CDR3 spans 16 residues. V gave up 2 bases and J gave up 1 base, with 14 bases separating them. The V gene's germline CDR1 is SGHTA and CDR2 FQGNSA.

This clonotype was counted many times. The genes are TRBV19 and TRBJ2-1; TRBD2 agrees at 13 bases. Germline assignment: CDR1 LNHDA and CDR2 SQIVND (reference sequence). The V and J ends lost 2 bases and 6 bases, in that order; junction bases with no gene match: 10. The CDR3 covers 18 residues. The CDR3 here is CASSIRLAGGRRGNEQFF. The CDR3 bases are TGTGCCAGTAGTATACGACTAGCGGGAGGCAGAAGGGGCAATGAGCAGTTCTTC.

This clonotype was counted between two and nine times. The chain uses TRBV5-1 and TRBJ2-3; maybe TRBD2 (5 bases). CDR1 SGHRS and CDR2 YFSETQ come from the germline V gene. The CDR3 consists of 17 residues. Trimming removed 0 bases from V and 4 bases from J, with 18 bases in between. CDR3 sequence reads: CASSLEGRGSEADTQYF. The CDR3 nucleotides read TGCGCCAGCAGCTTGGAAGGCCGCGGGTCGGAGGCAGATACGCAGTATTTT.

This clonotype turned up a few times. The chain uses TRBV20-1 and TRBJ2-7, with 9 bases that match TRBD2. The V and J ends lost 6 bases and 4 bases, in that order; junction bases with no gene match: 7. The CDR3 loop spans 13 amino acids. Germline CDR1 DFQATT, CDR2 SNEGSKA (reference sequence). As DNA, the CDR3 is TGCAGTGCCGCGGGACTAGCCGGTTACGAGCAGTACTTC. It specifies CSAAGLAGYEQYF.

This clonotype appeared a few times. The junction shows a germline mismatch at one end, possibly a read error. CDR3 region: CASSLDRTAEAFF. CDR3 nucleotide sequence: TGTGCTAGCAGCTTAGACAGGACGGCTGAAGCTTTCTTT. The chain joins TRBV7-6 to TRBJ1-1; perhaps TRBD1 as D (6 bases). Germline CDR1 is SGHVS and CDR2 is FNYEAQ. CDR3 size: 13 residues. Full variable domain (missing parts from reference TRBV7-6 and TRBJ1-1): GAGVSQSPRYKVTKRGQDVALRCDPISGHVSLYWYRQALGQGPEFLTYFNYEAQQDKSGLPNDRFSAERPEGSISTLTIQRTEQRDSAMYRCASSLDRTAEAFFGQGTRLTVV.

The sample holds many counts of this clonotype. The chain is built from TRBV6-1 and TRBJ2-7; tentatively, D is TRBD1 or TRBD2 (5 bases each). The CDR3 is 14 residues long. Germline V gene data show CDR1 as MNHNS and CDR2 as SASEGT. V lost 6 bases, J lost 4 bases, and 16 bases lay in between. The CDR3 here is CASRTGTDPYEQYV. The DNA of the CDR3 is TGTGCCAGCAGAACCGGGACGGATCCTTACGAGCAGTACGTC.

This clonotype has only a few counts. This chain links TRBV11-2 with TRBJ1-1; D unresolved. The CDR3 consists of 14 residues. The ends were cut back, 3 bases at V and 11 bases at J, with 19 bases in the middle. Germline CDR1 and CDR2: SGHAT and FQNNGV. The CDR3 loop is CASSFGFEPSQAFF. DNA of the CDR3: TGTGCCAGCAGCTTCGGTTTTGAACCAAGCCAGGCTTTCTTT.

The chain couples TRBV19 to TRBJ1-1; D gene uncertain. Trimming cost V 7 bases and J 10 bases, with 7 bases left between them. This CDR3 spans 9 amino acids. Per the germline V gene, CDR1 is LNHDA and CDR2 is SQIVND (reference sequence). The CDR3 DNA is TGTGCCAGTACGCCCGGAGCTTTCTTT. Its translation: CASTPGAFF. The variable domain in full, with the rest retrieved from reference TRBV19 and TRBJ1-1, is DGGITQSPKYLFRKEGQNVTLSCEQNLNHDAMYWYRQDPGQGLRLIYYSQIVNDFQKGDIAEGYSVSREKKESFPLTVTSAQKNPTAFYLCASTPGAFFGQGTRLTVV.

The chain has TRBV24-1 and TRBJ1-1; tentative D call: TRBD1 (5 bases). Trimming left V 4 bases short and J 6 bases short, with 14 bases between. Germline CDR1 and CDR2: KGHDR and SFDVKD. The CDR3 extends over 14 amino acids. The CDR3 region is CATSDGHGASEAFF. The CDR3 DNA reads as TGTGCCACCAGTGACGGACACGGGGCCTCTGAAGCTTTCTTT.

This clonotype was observed at least ten times. The V gene is TRBV11-2, the J gene TRBJ1-5, with 8 positions matching TRBD1. Germline loops: CDR1 SGHAT, CDR2 FQNNGV. The CDR3 is 16 residues long. V lost 3 bases to trimming and J lost 2 bases; unmatched junction nucleotides: 6. CDR3 bases: TGTGCCAGCAGCTTCGGACAGGGCGGGGGCAATCAGCCCCAGCATTTT. Its translation is CASSFGQGGGNQPQHF.

This clonotype was seen more than once but under ten times. The chain joins TRBV20-1 to TRBJ2-5; possibly TRBD1 for D (5 bases). Trimming took off 8 bases at V and 0 bases at J, with 10 bases between the two ends. The germline gives CDR1 DFQATT, CDR2 SNEGSKA (reference sequence). The CDR3 sequence is 12 residues long. The CDR3 is CSIAGNQETQYF. In DNA, the CDR3 is TGCAGTATCGCAGGGAACCAAGAGACCCAGTACTTC.

For this clonotype: The junction differs from germline at one of its ends, possibly a read error. The chain couples TRBV14 to TRBJ2-4, with 11 bases lining up with TRBD2. The CDR3 is 14 residues long. CDR1 SGHDN and CDR2 FVKESK come from the germline V gene. In DNA, the CDR3 is TGTGCCAGCAGCCCTACGCTAGCGGGGGGCCCCCGGGCCTTC. Protein sequence: CASSPTLAGGPRAF. Supplemented by reference TRBV14 and TRBJ2-4, the full variable domain reads EAGVTQFPSHSVIEKGQTVTLRCDPISGHDNLYWYRRVMGKEIKFLLHFVKESKQDESGMPNNRFLAERTGGTYSTLKVQPAELEDSGVYFCASSPTLAGGPRAFGAGTRLSVL.

The V gene is TRBV6-5, the J gene TRBJ2-1; D is possibly TRBD1 or TRBD2 (5 bases each). V lost 6 bases to trimming and J lost 7 bases, with 13 bases between them. CDR1 and CDR2 from the germline V gene are MNHEY and SVGAGI. The CDR3 covers 13 residues. The CDR3 sequence: CASSRGRGNEQFF. As DNA, the CDR3 is TGTGCCAGCAGCCGGGGAAGGGGTAATGAGCAGTTCTTC.

The table lists this clonotype with many counts. This sequence joins TRBV11-2 and TRBJ2-2, with 11 bases that match TRBD1. Germline V gene lookup returns CDR1 SGHAT and CDR2 FQNNGV. The CDR3 covers 15 residues. V shed 5 bases, J shed 5 bases, and the junction held 4 bases outside the gene matches. This CDR3 is CASSRDRGRTGELFF. CDR3 coding DNA: TGTGCCAGCAGCCGGGACAGGGGGAGGACCGGGGAGCTGTTTTTT.

This sequence joins TRBV6-2 or TRBV6-3 and TRBJ1-3; D call uncertain. Looked up from germline, CDR1 is MNHEY and CDR2 is SVGEGT. The CDR3 has 14 residues. Trimming cost V 6 bases and J 0 bases, with 9 bases left between them. The chain's CDR3 is CASSPQASGNTIYF. The CDR3 DNA sequence: TGTGCCAGCAGCCCTCAAGCCTCTGGAAACACCATATATTTT.

Many counts were recorded for this clonotype. The genes are TRBV7-2 and TRBJ2-1; 11 bases fit TRBD2. This CDR3 is 15 amino acids long. CDR1 is SGHTA and CDR2 is FQGNSA in the germline V gene. With 1 base clipped from V and 7 bases from J, the junction kept 3 bases outside the gene matches. The DNA for the CDR3 is TGTGCCAGCAGCTTAGTAGCGGGGGGGAAGAATGAGCAGTTCTTC. Protein sequence: CASSLVAGGKNEQFF.

This clonotype was seen a few times. This CDR3 reads CASSRDRGPYNEQFF. In nucleotides, the CDR3 is TGCGCCAGCAGCCGAGACAGGGGGCCCTACAATGAGCAGTTCTTC. The chain links TRBV10-1 to TRBJ2-1, with 10 bases aligning to TRBD1. The CDR3 covers 15 residues. V was pared by 6 bases and J by 2 bases, with 4 bases of the junction left unmatched. Germline V lookup: CDR1 WNHNN, CDR2 SYGVQD (reference sequence).

In this sample, this clonotype turned up a few times. V gene TRBV7-2 combines with J gene TRBJ2-7, with D possibly TRBD1 on 5 matching bases. Trimming took off 1 base at V and 0 bases at J, with 7 bases between the two ends. Germline CDR1 is SGHTA and CDR2 is FQGNSA. This CDR3 region has 14 residues. CDR3: CASSLVQVSYEQYF. CDR3 DNA sequence: TGTGCCAGCAGCTTAGTACAGGTCTCCTACGAGCAGTACTTC.

This chain joins TRBV10-2 and TRBJ2-3; D is unclear. Trimming shortened V by 7 bases and J by 0 bases, and 8 bases separated the two germline ends. The germline V gene has CDR1 WSHSY and CDR2 SAAADI. The CDR3 is 13 residues long. The CDR3 protein is CASMGGSTDTQYF. The CDR3 region has the DNA TGCGCCAGCATGGGCGGTAGCACAGATACGCAGTATTTT.

The chain carries TRBV28 and TRBJ1-1; D perhaps matches TRBD1 (5 bases). The CDR3 spans 14 residues. In germline, CDR1 is MDHEN, CDR2 SYDVKM. V was trimmed by 8 bases and J by 1 base, leaving 14 bases between them. The CDR3 bases are TGTGCCAGCCGCCTCGGGGGGGAGAACACTGAAGCTTTCTTT. Its translation: CASRLGGENTEAFF.